Given below is one T cell receptor beta chain in context. The antigen is not known. This CDR3 has 13 residues. The V end was cut by 5 bases, the J end by 6 bases, with 11 bases between. Looked up from germline, CDR1 is MDHEN and CDR2 is SYDVKM. Produced via immunoSEQ multiplex PCR; TCRdb's table is partial and in-frame only. The sample includes some 110,000 clones, roughly nine tenths of them seen just once. The data originate from a study of T cell responses to AZD1222 COVID-19 vaccine. Notes on the study in general: The span of vaccine-associated CD4 TCRs extended across spike, with dominance at 160-218 and 743-854. Reports indicate that nearly half of spike-specific TCRs are directed at unmutated variant regions. Baseline serology detected seropositivity in only a handful of AZD1222 recipients. Donor demographics were predominantly white British with a female majority; clonal diversity may be underestimated.

This sequence originates from an adult who received the AZD1222 COVID-19 vaccine. The sample was peripheral blood, taken 28 days after the second AZD1222 dose. V usage is TRBV28 and J usage is TRBJ2-1; no clear D gene. This CDR3 reads CASSRLWSNEQFF. DNA for the CDR3: TGTGCCAGCAGTCGGCTCTGGAGCAATGAGCAGTTCTTC. Combining the CDR3 with reference TRBV28 and TRBJ2-1 gives the whole variable domain DVKVTQSSRYLVKRTGEKVFLECVQDMDHENMFWYRQDPGLGLRLIYFSYDVKMKEKGDIPEGYSVSREKKERFSLILESASTNQTSMYLCASSRLWSNEQFFGPGTRLTVL.